The 10 T cell receptor beta chains in this list originate from one sample, sequenced in a study of shared clonotypes between healthy human individuals. Profiled with immunoSEQ multiplex PCR; TCRdb holds only in-frame clones, not every one. The data show more than 400,000 clones, about 72% seen once. The specimen sequenced was PBMCs. These receptors originate from a woman aged 40-49 years in good health. Some clones in this sample may be carry-over from other donors' samples.

The chain joins TRBV6-1 to TRBJ1-5; D gene ambiguous. The CDR3 loop spans 17 amino acids. From germline, CDR1 is MNHNS and CDR2 SASEGT. V was cut by 2 bases and J by 0 bases, with 14 bases left in between. This CDR3 reads CASSELRAEVSNQPQHF. CDR3 sequence (DNA): TGTGCCAGCAGTGAACTAAGGGCAGAGGTTAGCAATCAGCCCCAGCATTTT.

The chain couples TRBV7-2 to TRBJ2-3; TRBD2 aligns across 10 bases. CDR3 size: 16 residues. Germline V CDR1 and CDR2: SGHTA, FQGNSA. The J segment lost 5 bases and the V segment lost 5 bases, leaving 10 bases of the junction unmatched. The CDR3 reads CASSPLLAGVGDTQYF. The CDR3 DNA reads TGTGCCAGCAGCCCCCTGCTAGCGGGAGTCGGAGATACGCAGTATTTT.

The chain joins TRBV19 to TRBJ1-5, with 8 bases matching TRBD1. The V gene end was trimmed by 5 bases and the J gene end by 4 bases; junction bases not matched to a gene: 7. The CDR3 loop spans 15 amino acids. Germline-derived CDR1 and CDR2 are LNHDA and SQIVND (reference sequence). The CDR3 here is CASSSWTGMNQPQHF. The DNA of the CDR3 is TGTGCCAGTAGTTCCTGGACAGGGATGAATCAGCCCCAGCATTTT.

The chain joins TRBV7-9 to TRBJ1-4, with 7 bases lining up with TRBD1. V shed 5 bases, J shed 5 bases, and the junction held 8 bases outside the gene matches. The germline V gene encodes CDR1 SEHNR and CDR2 FQNEAQ (reference sequence). The CDR3 runs 15 residues. CDR3 protein: CASSPPGQPNEKLFF. The CDR3 DNA is TGTGCCAGCAGCCCCCCGGGACAGCCGAATGAAAAACTGTTTTTT.

This chain joins TRBV13 and TRBJ2-5; TRBD2 matches at 8 bases. The CDR3 has 18 amino acids. CDR1 and CDR2 from the germline V gene are PRHDT and FYEKMQ (reference sequence). V shed 1 base and J 1 base; nucleotides not matched to a gene: 11. The CDR3: CASSLVGGGGRTQETQYF. In DNA form, the CDR3 reads TGTGCCAGCAGCTTAGTGGGGGGAGGCGGGAGGACCCAAGAGACCCAGTACTTC.

This chain joins TRBV2 and TRBJ1-4; no reliable D call. The CDR3 has 18 amino acids. Deletions cut 4 bases from V and 0 bases from J, with 18 bases between. CDR1 SNHLY and CDR2 FYNNEI come from the germline V gene. The CDR3 reads CASSARRVRRATNEKLFF. In DNA form, the CDR3 reads TGTGCCAGCAGTGCGCGTCGTGTGAGAAGGGCAACTAATGAAAAACTGTTTTTT.

This clone was seen just once. CDR3 amino acids: CASSPRQAFTTDTQYF. The CDR3 DNA sequence: TGTGCCAGCTCACCCCGACAGGCGTTTACCACAGATACGCAGTATTTT. The chain is built from TRBV18 and TRBJ2-3, with D maybe TRBD1 (6 bases). Trimming removed 3 bases at V and 2 bases at J, with 15 bases between. The germline CDR1 and CDR2 sequences are KGHSH and LQKENI. The CDR3 is 16 residues long.

V is TRBV19 and J is TRBJ2-5, with 7 bases lining up with TRBD2. CDR3 length equals 14 residues. The germline V gene encodes CDR1 LNHDA and CDR2 SQIVND (reference sequence). The junction had 3 bases not matched to a gene; V was cut back by 3 bases and J by 2 bases. The CDR3 coding sequence is TGTGCCAGTAGTATTACGGGACTACAAGAGACCCAGTACTTC. Residues: CASSITGLQETQYF.

This clone showed up many times. The chain couples TRBV30 to TRBJ2-1; D is possibly TRBD2 (6 bases). Trimming stripped 0 bases from V and 8 bases from J, with 17 bases between. CDR1 and CDR2 (germline): GTSNPN, SVGIG (reference sequence). CDR3 length equals 15 residues. CDR3 coding DNA: TGTGCCTGGAGTGTACTGGGTGGGAGGCCCCATGAGCAGTTCTTC. Translated: CAWSVLGGRPHEQFF.

V gene TRBV5-6 combines with J gene TRBJ1-4, with 7 bases matching TRBD1. This CDR3 comprises 12 residues. The junction had 5 bases not matched to a gene; V was cut back by 0 bases and J by 15 bases. Germline V gene lookup returns CDR1 SGHDT and CDR2 YYEEEE. CDR3 in DNA: TGTGCCAGCAGCTTGGTGGACAGGTCGATGTTTTTT. Residues: CASSLVDRSMFF. Full variable domain (outside the CDR3, taken from reference TRBV5-6 and TRBJ1-4): DAGVTQSPTHLIKTRGQQVTLRCSPKSGHDTVSWYQQALGQGPQFIFQYYEEEERQRGNFPDRFSGHQFPNYSSELNVNALLLGDSALYLCASSLVDRSMFFGSGTQLSVL.